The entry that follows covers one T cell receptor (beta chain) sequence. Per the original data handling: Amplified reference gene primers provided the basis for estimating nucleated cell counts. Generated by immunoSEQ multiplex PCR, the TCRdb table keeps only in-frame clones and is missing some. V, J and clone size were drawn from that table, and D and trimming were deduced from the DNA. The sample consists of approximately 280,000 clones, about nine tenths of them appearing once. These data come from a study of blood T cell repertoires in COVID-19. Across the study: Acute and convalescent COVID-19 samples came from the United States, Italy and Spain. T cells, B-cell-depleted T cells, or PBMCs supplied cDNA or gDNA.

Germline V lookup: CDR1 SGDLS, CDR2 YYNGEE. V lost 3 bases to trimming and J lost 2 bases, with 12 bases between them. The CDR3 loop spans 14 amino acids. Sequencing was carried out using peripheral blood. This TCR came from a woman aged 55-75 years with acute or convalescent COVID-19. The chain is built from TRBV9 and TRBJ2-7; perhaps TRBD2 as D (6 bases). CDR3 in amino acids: CASSAGGATYEQYF. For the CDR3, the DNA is TGTGCCAGCAGCGCGGGCGGGGCAACCTACGAGCAGTACTTC.